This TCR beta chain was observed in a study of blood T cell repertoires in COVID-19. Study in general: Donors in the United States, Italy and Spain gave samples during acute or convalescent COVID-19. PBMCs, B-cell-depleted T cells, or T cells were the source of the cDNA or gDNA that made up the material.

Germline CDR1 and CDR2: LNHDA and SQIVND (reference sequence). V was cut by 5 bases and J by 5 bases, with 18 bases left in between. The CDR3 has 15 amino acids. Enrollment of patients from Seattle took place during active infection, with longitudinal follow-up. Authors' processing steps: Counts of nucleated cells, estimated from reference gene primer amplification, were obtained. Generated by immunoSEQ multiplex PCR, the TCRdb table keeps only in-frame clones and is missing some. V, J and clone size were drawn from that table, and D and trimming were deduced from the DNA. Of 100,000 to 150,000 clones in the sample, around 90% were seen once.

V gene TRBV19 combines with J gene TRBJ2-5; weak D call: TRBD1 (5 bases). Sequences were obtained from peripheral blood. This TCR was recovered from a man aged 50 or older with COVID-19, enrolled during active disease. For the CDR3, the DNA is TGTGCCAGTAGTCCCCGGAAGGCAGGGATCGAGACCCAGTACTTC. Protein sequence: CASSPRKAGIETQYF.